This T cell receptor beta chain was identified in a study of blood T cell repertoires in COVID-19. The overall study: The analysed material was cDNA or gDNA that came from T cells, B-cell-depleted T cells, or PBMCs.

Only in-frame clones appear in the TCRdb table, and some are missing; sequencing was by immunoSEQ multiplex PCR. The repertoire holds about 400,000 clones, with around 90% as singletons. Source material: peripheral blood. The clonotype was recovered from a human donor in a cohort sampled during active COVID-19.

The chain's CDR3 is CASSSLRGRQNGYTF. DNA of the CDR3: TGCGCCAGCAGCTCACTCAGGGGAAGGCAAAATGGCTACACCTTC. J is TRBJ1-2 and V is TRBV4-1; TRBD1 is a possible D gene (6 bases). Germline loops: CDR1 MGHRA, CDR2 YSYEKL. The CDR3 runs 15 residues. The V gene lost 5 bases and the J gene lost 6 bases, with 19 bases spanning the gap.